What follows are 13 T cell receptor beta chains derived from one specimen sequenced in a study of OX40 agonist ivuxolimab in advanced cancers. The assay was immunoSEQ multiplex PCR, and TCRdb's table has in-frame clones only and misses some. The repertoire holds about 78,000 clones, with roughly 83% as singletons. The sample here was CD4+ or CD8+ T cells sorted from blood, taken in a trial of the OX40 agonist ivuxolimab. The receptors originated from an adult with an advanced solid tumor such as melanoma, head and neck, liver or kidney cancer.

The CDR3 protein is CAISAGQETKQYF. The CDR3 coding sequence is TGTGCCATCAGTGCGGGACAGGAGACCAAGCAGTACTTC. The V and J genes are TRBV10-3 and TRBJ2-7, with 8 bases aligning to TRBD1. Germline V lookup: CDR1 ENHRY, CDR2 SYGVKD. The CDR3 is 13 amino acids. Losses at the gene ends were 4 bases for V and 8 bases for J; bases not matched to a gene: 7.

The chain is built from TRBV7-3 and TRBJ2-1, with D uncertain. The ends were cut back, 2 bases at V and 8 bases at J, with 10 bases in the middle. The CDR3 has 13 amino acids. The germline V gene encodes CDR1 SGHTA and CDR2 FQGTGA. CDR3 loop: CASSLGLGDEQFF. The DNA for the CDR3 is TGTGCCAGCAGCTTAGGGTTGGGTGATGAGCAGTTCTTC.

The rearrangement links TRBV6-6 to TRBJ2-3; 8 nucleotides match TRBD2. The CDR3 extends over 16 amino acids. The germline V gene has CDR1 MNHNY and CDR2 SVGAGI (reference sequence). Trimming at V came to 7 bases and at J to 2 bases, leaving 11 bases not matched to a gene. CDR3 bases: TGTGCCAGCAACTTTGTTATTAGCGGGACCACAGATACGCAGTATTTT. This translates into CASNFVISGTTDTQYF.

The chain uses TRBV18 and TRBJ1-6; D not certain. The ends were cut back, 1 base at V and 10 bases at J, with 5 bases in the middle. This CDR3 comprises 12 residues. The germline gives CDR1 KGHSH, CDR2 LQKENI. DNA for the CDR3: TGTGCCAGCTCACCACTGATCTCACCCCTCCACTTT. Translation gives CASSPLISPLHF.

The J gene is TRBJ2-1, the V gene TRBV7-2, with 10 positions matching TRBD1. The CDR3 totals 15 residues. The V segment lost 7 bases and the J segment 6 bases; nucleotides outside the gene matches: 9. Germline V gives CDR1 SGHTA, CDR2 FQGNSA. The CDR3 DNA reads TGTGCCAGCATCCTGGTGACAGGGGGCTTCAATGAGCAGTTCTTC. Translated, it gives CASILVTGGFNEQFF.

The chain is built from TRBV27 and TRBJ1-5; D unclear. There are 13 residues in the CDR3. Trimming pared 3 bases from V and 2 bases from J, leaving 5 bases between. Looked up from germline, CDR1 is MNHEY and CDR2 is SMNVEV (reference sequence). The CDR3 protein is CASSLAGNQPQHF. DNA for the CDR3: TGTGCCAGCAGTTTGGCAGGCAATCAGCCCCAGCATTTT.

The chain employs TRBV2 and TRBJ1-1; TRBD1 matches 9 bases. The germline V gene has CDR1 SNHLY and CDR2 FYNNEI. J lost 1 base, V lost 6 bases, and 6 bases had no gene match. The CDR3 consists of 15 residues. This CDR3 is CASRQEQGANTEAFF. CDR3 nucleotide sequence: TGTGCCAGCAGGCAAGAACAGGGGGCGAACACTGAAGCTTTCTTT.

The chain recombines TRBV5-8 with TRBJ2-1, with 12 bases matching TRBD2. The J segment lost 4 bases and the V segment lost 0 bases, leaving 5 bases of the junction unmatched. The CDR3 sequence is 17 residues long. Germline V gene data show CDR1 as SGHTS and CDR2 as YDEGEE. The CDR3 DNA reads as TGTGCCAGCAGCTTGGGGTCCCTAGCGGGAGGGTACAATGAGCAGTTCTTC. Translated: CASSLGSLAGGYNEQFF.

This sequence joins TRBV11-2 and TRBJ2-7; D is undetermined. The CDR3 has 13 amino acids. Looked up from germline, CDR1 is SGHAT and CDR2 is FQNNGV. Trimming pared 0 bases from V and 6 bases from J, leaving 9 bases between. CDR3 sequence reads: CASSLDKVGEQYF. For the CDR3, the DNA is TGTGCCAGCAGCTTAGATAAAGTGGGCGAGCAGTACTTC.

The chain couples TRBV7-2 to TRBJ2-6; no clear D gene. Trimming stripped 3 bases from V and 0 bases from J, with 6 bases between. This CDR3 region has 15 residues. The V gene's germline CDR1 is SGHTA and CDR2 FQGNSA. CDR3 region: CASSFIHSGANVLTF. CDR3 coding DNA: TGTGCCAGCAGCTTTATCCACTCTGGGGCCAACGTCCTGACTTTC. Full variable domain (missing parts from reference TRBV7-2 and TRBJ2-6): GAGVSQSPSNKVTEKGKDVELRCDPISGHTALYWYRQSLGQGLEFLIYFQGNSAPDKSGLPSDRFSAERTGGSVSTLTIQRTQQEDSAVYLCASSFIHSGANVLTFGAGSRLTVL.

CDR3 amino acids: CAWTLPRASSGNTIYF. DNA of the CDR3: TGTGCCTGGACCCTCCCCCGAGCCTCCTCTGGAAACACCATATATTTT. V gene TRBV30 combines with J gene TRBJ1-3; D not certain. Germline V gives CDR1 GTSNPN, CDR2 SVGIG (reference sequence). CDR3 length: 16 amino acids. V lost 4 bases and J lost 0, with 16 bases in between.

The chain couples TRBV27 to TRBJ2-3, with a tentative D call TRBD1 (6 bases). V lost 10 bases to trimming and J lost 4 bases, with 21 bases between them. The CDR3 has 15 amino acids. The germline V gene has CDR1 MNHEY and CDR2 SMNVEV (reference sequence). This chain's CDR3 is CAILQGTPSADTQYF. Here the CDR3 DNA reads TGTGCCATCCTCCAGGGGACCCCGAGCGCAGATACGCAGTATTTT.

The chain couples TRBV29-1 to TRBJ1-1; D unresolved. The ends were cut back, 5 bases at V and 5 bases at J, with 15 bases in the middle. The CDR3 runs to 13 residues. The germline CDR1 and CDR2 sequences are SQVTM and ANQGSEA. As DNA, the CDR3 is TGCAGCGTTTCCCTCGGGGTTTATACTGAAGCTTTCTTT. Translated, it gives CSVSLGVYTEAFF. The complete variable domain, with remaining parts taken from reference TRBV29-1 and TRBJ1-1, reads SAVISQKPSRDICQRGTSLTIQCQVDSQVTMMFWYRQQPGQSLTLIATANQGSEATYESGFVIDKFPISRPNLTFSTLTVSNMSPEDSSIYLCSVSLGVYTEAFFGQGTRLTVV.